A selection of T cell receptor beta chains follows, all from one sample in a study of control samples from healthy donors and cancer patients. Method: immunoSEQ multiplex PCR; TCRdb's copy keeps in-frame clones and lacks some. The profile shows 150,000 to 180,000 clones, just under 95% of them singletons. The sample consisted of blood. Receptors were obtained from a man between 35 and 55 years old in good health. CDR3s include the opening cysteine and the closing phenylalanine or tryptophan. For some rows the clone size is stated as once, few or many, or as a class when expanded; others skip it.

V gene: TRBV28; J gene: TRBJ1-1; clone size: -; CDR3 protein: CASSFATGGDTEAFF
V gene: TRBV11-2; J gene: TRBJ2-1; clone size: -; CDR3 protein: CASSQELAGNNEQFF
V gene: TRBV10-1; J gene: TRBJ2-3; clone size: -; CDR3 protein: CASSPGTASSDTQYF
V gene: TRBV29-1; J gene: TRBJ1-4; clone size: -; CDR3 protein: CSARPGGMEKLFF
V gene: TRBV11-2; J gene: TRBJ1-4; clone size: -; CDR3 protein: CASSLGTGYNEKLFF
V gene: TRBV3-1/TRBV3-2; J gene: TRBJ2-2; clone size: -; CDR3 protein: CASSQVRNTGELFF
V gene: TRBV19; J gene: TRBJ1-5; clone size: -; CDR3 protein: CASSFSVASNQPQHF
V gene: TRBV18; J gene: TRBJ2-7; clone size: -; CDR3 protein: CASASGPDYEQYF
V gene: TRBV9; J gene: TRBJ1-2; clone size: -; CDR3 protein: CASSVGGGAGLYGYTF
V gene: TRBV7-9; J gene: TRBJ1-5; clone size: once; CDR3 protein: CASSLEEEGGQPQHF
V gene: TRBV11-2; J gene: TRBJ1-6; clone size: once; CDR3 protein: CASSSQGLKSPLHF
V gene: TRBV6-5; J gene: TRBJ1-1; clone size: -; CDR3 protein: CASSHRAGMNTEAFF
V gene: TRBV6-2/TRBV6-3; J gene: TRBJ2-7; clone size: -; CDR3 protein: CASTYPPGQGNGEQYF
V gene: TRBV29-1; J gene: TRBJ1-2; clone size: -; CDR3 protein: CSARTGFGVDGYTF
V gene: TRBV28; J gene: TRBJ2-5; clone size: -; CDR3 protein: CASSFGGRETQYF